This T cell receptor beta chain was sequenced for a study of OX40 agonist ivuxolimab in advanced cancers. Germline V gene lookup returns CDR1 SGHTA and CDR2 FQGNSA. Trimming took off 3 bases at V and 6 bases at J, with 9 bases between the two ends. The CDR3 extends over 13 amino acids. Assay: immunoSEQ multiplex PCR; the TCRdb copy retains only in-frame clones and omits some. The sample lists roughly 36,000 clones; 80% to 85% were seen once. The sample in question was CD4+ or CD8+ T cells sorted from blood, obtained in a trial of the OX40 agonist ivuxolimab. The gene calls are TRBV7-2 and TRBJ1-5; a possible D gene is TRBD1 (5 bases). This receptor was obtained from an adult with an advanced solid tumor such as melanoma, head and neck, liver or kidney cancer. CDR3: CASSFSQAQPQHF. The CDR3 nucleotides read TGTGCCAGCAGCTTCTCACAGGCTCAGCCCCAGCATTTT.